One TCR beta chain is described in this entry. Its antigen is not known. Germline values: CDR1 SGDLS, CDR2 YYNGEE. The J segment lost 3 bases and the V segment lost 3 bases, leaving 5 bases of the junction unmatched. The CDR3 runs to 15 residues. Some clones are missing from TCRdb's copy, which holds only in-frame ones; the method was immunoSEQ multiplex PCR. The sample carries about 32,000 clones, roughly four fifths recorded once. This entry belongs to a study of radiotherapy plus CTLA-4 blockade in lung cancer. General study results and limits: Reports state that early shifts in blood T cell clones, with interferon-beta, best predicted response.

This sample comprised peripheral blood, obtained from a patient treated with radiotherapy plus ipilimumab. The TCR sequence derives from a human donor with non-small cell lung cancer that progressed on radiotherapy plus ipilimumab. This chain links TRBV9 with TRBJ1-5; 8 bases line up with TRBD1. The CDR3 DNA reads TGTGCCAGCAGCGGTGGACAGGGTCCCAATCAGCCCCAGCATTTT. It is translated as CASSGGQGPNQPQHF.